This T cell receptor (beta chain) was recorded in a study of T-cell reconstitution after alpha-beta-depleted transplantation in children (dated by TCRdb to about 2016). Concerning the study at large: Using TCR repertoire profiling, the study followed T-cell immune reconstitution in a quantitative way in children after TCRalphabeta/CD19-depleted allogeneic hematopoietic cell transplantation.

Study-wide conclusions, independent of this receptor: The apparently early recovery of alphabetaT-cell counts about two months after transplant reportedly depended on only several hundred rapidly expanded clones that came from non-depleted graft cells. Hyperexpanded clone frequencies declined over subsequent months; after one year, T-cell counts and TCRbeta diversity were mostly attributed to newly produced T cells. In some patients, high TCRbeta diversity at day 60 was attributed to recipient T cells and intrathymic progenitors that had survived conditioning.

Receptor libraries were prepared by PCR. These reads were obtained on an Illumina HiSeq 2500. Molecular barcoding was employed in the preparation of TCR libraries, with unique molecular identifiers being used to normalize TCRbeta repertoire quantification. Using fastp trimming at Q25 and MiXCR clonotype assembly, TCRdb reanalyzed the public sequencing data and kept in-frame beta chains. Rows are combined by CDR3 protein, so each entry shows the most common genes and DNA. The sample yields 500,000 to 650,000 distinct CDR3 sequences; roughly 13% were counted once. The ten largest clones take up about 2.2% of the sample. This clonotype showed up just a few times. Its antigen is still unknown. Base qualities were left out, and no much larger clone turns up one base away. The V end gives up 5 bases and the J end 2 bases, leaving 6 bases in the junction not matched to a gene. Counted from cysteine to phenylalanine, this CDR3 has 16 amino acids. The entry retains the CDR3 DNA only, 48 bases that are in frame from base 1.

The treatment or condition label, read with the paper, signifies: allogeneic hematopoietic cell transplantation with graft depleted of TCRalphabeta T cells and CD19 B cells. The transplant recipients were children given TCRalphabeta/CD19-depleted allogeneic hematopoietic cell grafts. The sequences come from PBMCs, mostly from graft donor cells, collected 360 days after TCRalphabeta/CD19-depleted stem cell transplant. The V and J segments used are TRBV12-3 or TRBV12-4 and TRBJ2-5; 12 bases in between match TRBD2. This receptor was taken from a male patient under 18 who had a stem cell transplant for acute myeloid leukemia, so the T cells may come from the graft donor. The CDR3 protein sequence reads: CASSRELAGGQETQYF. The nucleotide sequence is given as TGTGCCAGCAGTCGGGAACTAGCGGGAGGACAAGAGACCCAGTACTTC.